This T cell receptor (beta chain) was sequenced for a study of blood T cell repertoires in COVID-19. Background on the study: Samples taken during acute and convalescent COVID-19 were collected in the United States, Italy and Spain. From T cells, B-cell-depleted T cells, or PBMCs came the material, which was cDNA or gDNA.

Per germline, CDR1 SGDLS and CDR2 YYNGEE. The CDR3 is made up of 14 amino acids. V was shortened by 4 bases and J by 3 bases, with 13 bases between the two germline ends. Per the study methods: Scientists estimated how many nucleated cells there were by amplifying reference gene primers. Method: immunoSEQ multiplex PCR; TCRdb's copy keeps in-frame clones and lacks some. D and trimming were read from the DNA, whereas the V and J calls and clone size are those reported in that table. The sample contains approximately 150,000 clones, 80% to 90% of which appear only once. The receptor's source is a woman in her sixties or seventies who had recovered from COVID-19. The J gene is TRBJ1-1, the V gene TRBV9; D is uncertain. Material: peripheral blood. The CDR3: CASSQTGGDTEAFF. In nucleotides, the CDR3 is TGTGCCAGCAGCCAGACCGGCGGGGACACTGAAGCTTTCTTT.